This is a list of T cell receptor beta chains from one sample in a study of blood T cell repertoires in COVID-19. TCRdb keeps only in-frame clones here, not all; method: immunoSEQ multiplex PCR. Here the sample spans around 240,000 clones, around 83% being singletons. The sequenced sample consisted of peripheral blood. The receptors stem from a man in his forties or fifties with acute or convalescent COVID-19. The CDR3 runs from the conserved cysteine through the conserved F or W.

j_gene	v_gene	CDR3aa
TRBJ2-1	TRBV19	CASSIDPGAYNEQFF
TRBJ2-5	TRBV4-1	CASSQEDGRLGETQYF
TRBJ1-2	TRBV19	CASSLQGSNYGYTF
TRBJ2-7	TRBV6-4	CASSERIYWEPYEQYF
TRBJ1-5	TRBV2	CASRKDLDRVLNQPQHF
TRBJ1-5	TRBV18	CASSPQTDQPQHF
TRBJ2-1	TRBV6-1	CASSEPRPGQVSYNEQFF
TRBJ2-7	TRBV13	CASSQIGRGGPAEDYEQYF
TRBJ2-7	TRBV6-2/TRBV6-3	CASSYPSYEQYF
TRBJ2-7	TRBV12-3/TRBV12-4	CASSLQQGSEQYF
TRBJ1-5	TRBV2	CASSEEGGRQPQHF
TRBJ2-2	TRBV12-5	CASGEDRTFAGELFF
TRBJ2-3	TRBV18	CASSPYFGDTQYF
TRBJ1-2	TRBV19	CASRSVGTVYGYTF
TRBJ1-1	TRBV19	CASRDVGRPEAFF
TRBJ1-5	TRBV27	CASSSGIWHQPQHF
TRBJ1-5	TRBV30	CAWSRGSLDQPQHF
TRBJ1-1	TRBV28	CASSFPAPRRTEAFF
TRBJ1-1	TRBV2	CASSEALDGTGAEAFF
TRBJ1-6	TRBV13	CASSLRLINSPLHF
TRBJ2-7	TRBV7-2	CASSLLDSGEQYF
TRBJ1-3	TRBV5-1	CANSRDRGIGNTIYF
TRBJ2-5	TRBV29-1	CSVEEGTGWRQETQYF
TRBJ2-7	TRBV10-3	CAIRDRGVSYEQYF
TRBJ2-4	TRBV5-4	CASSLGQENIQYF
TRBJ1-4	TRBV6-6	CASSYPDRINEKLFF
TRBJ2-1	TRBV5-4	CASSPVGGISYNEQFF
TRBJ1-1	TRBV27	CASSHDREAVNTEAFF
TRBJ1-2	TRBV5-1	CASSWGDRGNYGYTF
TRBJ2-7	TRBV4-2	CASSWLAGGPYEQYF
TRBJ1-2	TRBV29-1	CSVGTQWDRGPTGGYTF
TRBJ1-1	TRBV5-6	CASSLGDKNTEAFF
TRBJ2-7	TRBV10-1	CASSDFGTGVDEQYF
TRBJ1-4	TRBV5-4	CASSLGSRQVGEKLFF
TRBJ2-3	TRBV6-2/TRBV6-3	CASSYRGGPGDTQYF
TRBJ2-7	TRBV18	CASSRQGTREEQYF
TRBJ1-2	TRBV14	CASSQGTHYGYTF
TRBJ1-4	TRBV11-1	CASSRGGPNEKLFF
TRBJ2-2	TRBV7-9	CASSPQGDTGELFF
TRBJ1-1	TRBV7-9	CASSFSGTGVNTEAFF
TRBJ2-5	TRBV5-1	CASSLGGTGTQKTQYF
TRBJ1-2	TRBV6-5	CASSYPGQGWKGYTF
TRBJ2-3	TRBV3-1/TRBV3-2	CASSQDLTSGGRTDTQYF
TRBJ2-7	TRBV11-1	CASSVTGGGEQYF
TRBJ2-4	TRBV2	CASRSTWLGEGKNIQYF
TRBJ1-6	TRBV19	CASRVLPGQANSPLHF
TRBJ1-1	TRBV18	CASSPGQGGTEAFF
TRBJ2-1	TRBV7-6	CASSSGQGTYNEQFF
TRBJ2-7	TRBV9	CASSVDGSGGGLEQYF
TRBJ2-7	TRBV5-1	CASSPTSGGWEQYF
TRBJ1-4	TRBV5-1	CASSLDAGQGGEKLFF
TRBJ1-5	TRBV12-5	CASGLDRNSNQPQHF